These 24 T cell receptor beta chains share one sample of origin, sequenced in a study of beta chain features in type 1 diabetes. As every portion of the isolated RNA was reverse transcribed, the sequencing read expressed TCRB transcripts. Some clones are missing from TCRdb's copy, which holds only in-frame ones; the method was immunoSEQ multiplex PCR. The sample includes 330,000 or so clones, 13% to 15% of them seen just once. Source material: central memory CD4+ T cells from blood. Receptors were obtained from a man aged 25-45 years in good health.

The rearrangement uses TRBV11-3 and TRBJ2-7, with 7 nucleotides matching TRBD1. Germline V lookup: CDR1 SGHNT, CDR2 YENEEA. The CDR3 sequence is 13 residues long. V trimming: 5 bases; J trimming: 4 bases; junction bases outside the gene matches: 5. The CDR3 spells CASSKRQGYEQYF. The CDR3 bases are TGTGCCAGCAGCAAGAGACAGGGTTACGAGCAGTACTTC.

This clone has a handful of counts. The chain carries TRBV18 and TRBJ1-4, with D perhaps TRBD1 (6 bases). With 1 base removed from V and 7 bases from J, the gap between germline ends came to 13 bases. The germline gives CDR1 KGHSH, CDR2 LQKENI. The CDR3 contains 15 residues. The CDR3 protein is CASSPRGGRGEKLFF. The DNA for the CDR3 is TGTGCCAGCTCACCACGCGGGGGCCGGGGTGAAAAACTGTTTTTT. Looking up the rest from reference TRBV18 and TRBJ1-4 gives the full variable domain: NAGVMQNPRHLVRRRGQEARLRCSPMKGHSHVYWYRQLPEEGLKFMVYLQKENIIDESGMPKERFSAEFPKEGPSILRIQQVVRGDSAAYFCASSPRGGRGEKLFFGSGTQLSVL.

This clone was seen more than once but under ten times. A single base is all that separates this from a far larger clone, so a read error is likely. The chain's CDR3 is CARKGRGGASYNEQFF. The DNA of the CDR3 is TGTGCCCGCAAGGGGCGCGGGGGGGCATCCTACAATGAGCAGTTCTTC. The rearrangement uses TRBV2 and TRBJ2-1; 9 positions agree with TRBD2. Trimming took 11 bases from V and 1 from J; bases not matched to a gene: 12. Looked up from germline, CDR1 is SNHLY and CDR2 is FYNNEI. There are 16 residues in the CDR3.

This clone has only a few counts. CDR3 coding DNA: TGTGCCAGCTCACCGAACTCAGCTAATTCACCCCTCCACTTT. Translation gives CASSPNSANSPLHF. The rearrangement links TRBV18 to TRBJ1-6; the D is unclear. Germline V lookup: CDR1 KGHSH, CDR2 LQKENI. V was shortened by 3 bases and J by 6 bases, with 9 bases between the two germline ends. The CDR3 covers 14 residues.

This clone was seen a few times. The J gene is TRBJ1-4, the V gene TRBV5-5, with D uncertain. Trimming cost V 1 base and J 1 base, with 8 bases left between them. The CDR3 sequence is 15 residues long. CDR1 is SGHKS, CDR2 YYEKEE, per germline (reference sequence). CDR3 DNA sequence: TGTGCCAGCAGCTTGTCCGGTGTAACTAATGAAAAACTGTTTTTT. It encodes CASSLSGVTNEKLFF.

J is TRBJ2-7 and V is TRBV11-2; D uncertain. Germline V CDR1 and CDR2: SGHAT, FQNNGV. The CDR3 has 13 residues. The ends were cut back, 4 bases at V and 1 base at J, with 8 bases in the middle. The CDR3 bases are TGTGCCAGCAGCTCTCCCCGATCCTACGAGCAGTACGTC. This codes for CASSSPRSYEQYV.

This clone has at least ten counts. The genes are TRBV2 and TRBJ2-7, with D hard to call. Trimming removed 4 bases from V and 0 bases from J, with 4 bases in between. Germline lookup yields CDR1 SNHLY and CDR2 FYNNEI. This CDR3 contains 12 residues. In DNA form, the CDR3 reads TGTGCCAGCAGTGCCACCTCCTACGAGCAGTACGTC. It yields the protein CASSATSYEQYV.

The V call is TRBV5-6, the J call TRBJ1-3; D is unresolved. Germline values: CDR1 SGHDT, CDR2 YYEEEE. The ends were cut back, 4 bases at V and 0 bases at J, with 14 bases in the middle. This CDR3 is built from 16 residues. CDR3 in DNA: TGTGCCAGCAGCCCGAAGGGCGTTCGCTCTGGAAACACCATATATTTT. This sequence encodes CASSPKGVRSGNTIYF.

This clone was seen many times. V usage is TRBV14 and J usage is TRBJ1-3; D uncertain. V was trimmed by 4 bases and J by 4 bases, leaving 14 bases between them. The V gene's germline CDR1 is SGHDN and CDR2 FVKESK. The CDR3 sequence is 15 residues long. Here the CDR3 DNA reads TGTGCCAGCAGCCCCCGATTAGGTCCAGGAAACACCATATATTTT. Protein: CASSPRLGPGNTIYF.

This clone was observed a handful of times. V and J are TRBV6-1 and TRBJ2-3; D may be TRBD2 (5 bases). The CDR3 extends over 14 amino acids. V was clipped by 5 bases and J by 4 bases, with 13 bases between them. Germline CDR1 MNHNS, CDR2 SASEGT. CDR3 region: CASSQGSSADTQYF. CDR3 nucleotides: TGTGCCAGCAGTCAAGGGAGTAGCGCAGATACGCAGTATTTT.

The CDR3 protein is CASSGTGSADTQYF. The CDR3 nucleotides read TGCGCCAGCAGCGGGACAGGTTCCGCAGATACGCAGTATTTT. The chain combines TRBV5-1 with TRBJ2-3; TRBD1 agrees at 8 bases. The CDR3 length is 14 residues. Germline CDR1 reads SGHRS; CDR2 reads YFSETQ. V lost 4 bases to trimming and J lost 4 bases; unmatched junction nucleotides: 5.

The chain carries TRBV20-1 and TRBJ2-7; a possible D gene is TRBD1 (6 bases). Germline CDR1 and CDR2: DFQATT and SNEGSKA (reference sequence). Between the trimmed V and J ends, which lost 5 bases and 4 bases, there was a span of 9 bases. The CDR3 runs to 11 residues. Here the CDR3 reads CSAGQTYEQYF. Here the CDR3 DNA reads TGCAGTGCTGGACAGACTTACGAGCAGTACTTC.

This clone appeared a few times. The chain joins TRBV7-8 to TRBJ2-3; TRBD2 agrees at 9 bases. The CDR3 consists of 16 residues. CDR1 and CDR2 from the germline V gene are SGHVS and FQNEAQ. V lost 3 bases to trimming and J lost 2 bases; unmatched junction nucleotides: 6. The CDR3 region is CASSFVSGGYTDTQYF. The DNA for the CDR3 is TGTGCCAGCAGCTTCGTTAGCGGGGGCTACACAGATACGCAGTATTTT.

J is TRBJ2-7 and V is TRBV6-5; D not resolved. The CDR3 length is 11 residues. Trimming cost V 5 bases and J 4 bases, with 6 bases left between them. CDR1 and CDR2 (germline): MNHEY, SVGAGI. The chain's CDR3 is CASSNGYEQYV. The CDR3 nucleotides read TGTGCCAGCAGTAACGGGTACGAGCAGTACGTC.

There are a few counts of this clone. The rearrangement links TRBV6-5 to TRBJ2-2; D ambiguous. In germline, CDR1 is MNHEY, CDR2 SVGAGI. CDR3 length equals 12 residues. With 5 bases removed from V and 6 bases from J, the gap between germline ends came to 7 bases. DNA for the CDR3: TGTGCCAGCAGTCTTGGGCCCGGGGAGCTGTTTTTT. Translating gives CASSLGPGELFF.

The gene calls are TRBV7-2 and TRBJ2-2; D is ambiguous. The V and J ends lost 1 base and 6 bases respectively, with 3 bases between them. CDR1 and CDR2 (germline): SGHTA, FQGNSA. The length of the CDR3 is 12 residues. CDR3 loop: CASSLDSGELFF. CDR3 nucleotide sequence: TGTGCCAGCAGCTTAGATTCCGGGGAGCTGTTTTTT.

The chain employs TRBV4-3 and TRBJ1-6; D not certain. V lost 0 bases and J 0 bases, leaving 9 bases between the germline ends. Germline CDR1 and CDR2: LGHNA and YSLEER. The CDR3 is 17 amino acids. CDR3 nucleotide sequence: TGCGCCAGCAGCCAAGATTCCGGGAGCTCCTATAATTCACCCCTCCACTTT. It translates to CASSQDSGSSYNSPLHF.

The chain is built from TRBV7-2 and TRBJ2-3; 8 positions agree with TRBD2. V lost 7 bases and J lost 5; bases outside the gene matches: 11. CDR1 SGHTA and CDR2 FQGNSA come from the germline V gene. This CDR3 region has 15 residues. In DNA, the CDR3 is TGTGCCAGCACCCTCCGGTCCGCGGGGGGAGATACGCAGTATTTT. Protein sequence: CASTLRSAGGDTQYF.

This clone occurred a few times. The CDR3 nucleotides are TGTGCCAGCAGTTCCCAGGAGGGACAGCCCCAGCATTTT. Residues: CASSSQEGQPQHF. The chain has TRBV7-2 and TRBJ1-5; D is ambiguous. This CDR3 comprises 13 residues. V gave up 6 bases and J gave up 7 bases, with 13 bases separating them. Per germline, CDR1 SGHTA and CDR2 FQGNSA.

The chain recombines TRBV2 with TRBJ2-3; 7 nucleotides agree with TRBD1. Germline trimming cut 5 bases from V and 2 bases from J; bases unmatched to any gene: 4. CDR3 size: 14 residues. Germline CDR1 is SNHLY and CDR2 is FYNNEI. The CDR3 DNA reads TGTGCCAGCAGTCCCGGGACAGACACAGATACGCAGTATTTT. As protein: CASSPGTDTDTQYF. Based on the CDR3 plus reference TRBV2 and TRBJ2-3, the full variable domain is EPEVTQTPSHQVTQMGQEVILRCVPISNHLYFYWYRQILGQKVEFLVSFYNNEISEKSEIFDDQFSVERPDGSNFTLKIRSTKLEDSAMYFCASSPGTDTDTQYFGPGTRLTVL.

This clone has more than one count but fewer than ten. The J gene is TRBJ1-5, the V gene TRBV19; D is ambiguous. The CDR3 spans 16 residues. The germline CDR1 and CDR2 sequences are LNHDA and SQIVND (reference sequence). V was clipped by 0 bases and J by 1 base, with 10 bases between them. The CDR3 loop reads CASSIDGTASNQPQHF. The CDR3 nucleotides read TGTGCCAGTAGTATAGATGGTACAGCGAGCAATCAGCCCCAGCATTTT.

This clone showed up just a few times. The J gene is TRBJ2-2, the V gene TRBV2; D is unclear. V lost 5 bases and J lost 6, with 7 bases in between. The CDR3 has 12 amino acids. CDR1 and CDR2 from the germline V gene are SNHLY and FYNNEI. CDR3 region: CASSRESGELFF. The CDR3 coding sequence is TGTGCCAGCAGTAGGGAATCCGGGGAGCTGTTTTTT.

The gene calls are TRBV6-1 and TRBJ2-1; TRBD2 might be the D (6 bases). The CDR3 loop spans 14 amino acids. V lost 7 bases to trimming and J lost 6 bases, with 16 bases between them. CDR1 MNHNS and CDR2 SASEGT come from the germline V gene. The CDR3 nucleotides read TGTGCCAGCATAGGGACTGGATCCAGCAATGAGCAGTTCTTC. This encodes CASIGTGSSNEQFF.

This clone was recorded a few times. The CDR3 nucleotides read TGTGCCAGCAGTCTAGTCTCTGGAAACACCATATATTTT. Translating it yields CASSLVSGNTIYF. V gene TRBV27 combines with J gene TRBJ1-3; no clear D. Germline CDR1 is MNHEY and CDR2 is SMNVEV (reference sequence). V was clipped by 5 bases and J by 0 bases, with 5 bases between them. The CDR3 runs 13 residues.